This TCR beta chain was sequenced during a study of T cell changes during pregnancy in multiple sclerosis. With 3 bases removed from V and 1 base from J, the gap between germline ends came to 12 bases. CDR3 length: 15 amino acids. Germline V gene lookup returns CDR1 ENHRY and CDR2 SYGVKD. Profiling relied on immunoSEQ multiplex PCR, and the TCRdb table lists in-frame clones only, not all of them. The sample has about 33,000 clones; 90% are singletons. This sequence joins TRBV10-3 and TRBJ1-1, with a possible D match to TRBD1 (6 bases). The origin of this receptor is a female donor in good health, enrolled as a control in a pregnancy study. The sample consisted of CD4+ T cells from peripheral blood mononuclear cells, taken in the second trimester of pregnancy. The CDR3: CAISDGMGANTEAFF. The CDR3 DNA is TGTGCCATCAGTGATGGAATGGGGGCGAACACTGAAGCTTTCTTT.